The entry below describes one TCR beta chain. This sample was taken from a study of cytomegalovirus exposure and HLA in healthy donors. Vbeta (60) and Jbeta (13) primers were used in the PCR. Profiled with immunoSEQ multiplex PCR; TCRdb holds only in-frame clones, not every one. The sample has 85,000 to 95,000 clones, 7.6% seen once. The length of the CDR3 is 19 residues. Germline trimming cut 5 bases from V and 7 bases from J; bases unmatched to any gene: 20. Germline CDR1 SEHNR, CDR2 FQNEAQ (reference sequence). The sequencing sample was made of PBMCs. The rearrangement joins TRBV7-9 to TRBJ2-7; TRBD2 agrees at 13 bases. This clonotype was obtained from a man aged 45 to 65 in good health and CMV-seronegative. The CDR3 nucleotides read TGTGCCAGCAGCCCTTACGGACAGCGACTAGCGGGAGGTCTGGGGGAGCAGTACTTC. This sequence encodes CASSPYGQRLAGGLGEQYF.